The 2 T cell receptor beta chains presented below share a single source sample, sequenced in a study of blood T cell repertoires in COVID-19. The protocol was immunoSEQ multiplex PCR, while the TCRdb copy is restricted to in-frame clones and leaves out a portion. The sample records about 44,000 clones, roughly 88% being singletons. The sample was peripheral blood. These TCRs come from a middle-aged woman with acute or convalescent COVID-19.

This chain connects TRBV12-3 or TRBV12-4 to TRBJ2-1, with D hard to call. V was pared by 5 bases and J by 3 bases, with 5 bases between. The CDR3 is made up of 12 amino acids. CDR3 in amino acids: CASSPYYNEQFF. For the CDR3, the DNA is TGTGCCAGCAGTCCCTACTACAATGAGCAGTTCTTC.

This sequence joins TRBV29-1 and TRBJ2-5, with D tentatively TRBD1 (5 bases). V was shortened by 7 bases and J by 0 bases, with 12 bases between the two germline ends. The CDR3 has 13 residues. CDR1 SQVTM and CDR2 ANQGSEA come from the germline V gene. This CDR3 reads CSAVTANQETQYF. The CDR3 DNA follows: TGCAGCGCTGTGACAGCTAACCAAGAGACCCAGTACTTC.